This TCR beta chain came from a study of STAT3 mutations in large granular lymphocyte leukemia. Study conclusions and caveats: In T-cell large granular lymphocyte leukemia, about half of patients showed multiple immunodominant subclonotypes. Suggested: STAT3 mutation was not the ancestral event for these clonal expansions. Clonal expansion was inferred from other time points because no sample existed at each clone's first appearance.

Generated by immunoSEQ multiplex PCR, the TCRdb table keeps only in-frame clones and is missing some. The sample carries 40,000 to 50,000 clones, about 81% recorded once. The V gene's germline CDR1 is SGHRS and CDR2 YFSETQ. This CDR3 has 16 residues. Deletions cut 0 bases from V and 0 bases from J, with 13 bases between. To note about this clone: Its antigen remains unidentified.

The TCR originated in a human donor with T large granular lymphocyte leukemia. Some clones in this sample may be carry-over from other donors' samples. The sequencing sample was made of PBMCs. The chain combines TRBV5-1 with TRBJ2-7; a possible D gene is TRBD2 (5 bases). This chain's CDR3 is CASSLAPGIPSYEQYV. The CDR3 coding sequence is TGCGCCAGCAGCTTGGCCCCGGGGATCCCCTCCTACGAGCAGTACGTC.